This T cell receptor (beta chain) was retrieved from a study of blood T cell repertoires in COVID-19. Study as a whole: Acute-phase and convalescent COVID-19 samples originated in the United States, Italy and Spain. In each case, the material was cDNA or gDNA derived from T cells, B-cell-depleted T cells, or PBMCs.

The CDR3 is made up of 16 amino acids. Germline V gives CDR1 SGDLS, CDR2 YYNGEE. V lost 0 bases to trimming and J lost 2 bases; unmatched junction nucleotides: 4. How the authors handled the data: Amplification with reference gene primers provided the estimates of nucleated cell counts. Clones were sequenced by immunoSEQ multiplex PCR, and TCRdb holds only the in-frame ones, with some missing. The V and J calls and the clone size are those of that table, but D and trimming were determined from the DNA. The data contain over 95,000 clones, around 84% of them singletons. The rearrangement links TRBV9 to TRBJ2-2; 7 bases match TRBD1. The clonotype originates from an older woman with acute or convalescent COVID-19. Sequenced: peripheral blood. The CDR3: CASSVGQGSNTGELFF. For the CDR3, the DNA is TGTGCCAGCAGCGTAGGACAGGGTTCCAACACCGGGGAGCTGTTTTTT.